What follows is one T cell receptor (beta chain) and its context. Assay: immunoSEQ multiplex PCR; the TCRdb copy retains only in-frame clones and omits some. Counted here are more than 1,200,000 clones, about 98.5% occurring once; the ten biggest clones make up around 0.33%. The V gene end was trimmed by 3 bases and the J gene end by 1 base; junction bases not matched to a gene: 2. This CDR3 is 15 amino acids long. Germline V lookup: CDR1 MNHNS, CDR2 SASEGT. The data derive from a study of shared clonotypes between healthy human individuals. V gene TRBV6-1 combines with J gene TRBJ1-5; TRBD1 matches at 8 bases. The sequencing sample was made of naive CD4+ T cells sorted from blood. Subset in this sample: CD45RA+ positively selected. The receptor comes from a man younger than 45 in good health. This CDR3 is CASSEQGASNQPQHF. In DNA, the CDR3 is TGTGCCAGCAGTGAGCAGGGGGCAAGCAATCAGCCCCAGCATTTT.